Shown below are 21 T cell receptor beta chains from a single sample sequenced in a study of beta chain features in type 1 diabetes. Study-wide findings and caveats: Moderate but significant shortening of TCRB CDR3s was recorded in all four CD4+ subsets from Type 1 diabetes patients.

No antigen is known for these receptors. The investigators reverse transcribed all of the isolated RNA, so they sequenced expressed TCRB transcripts. Clones were read by immunoSEQ multiplex PCR, and TCRdb kept only the in-frame ones, dropping some. The table shows approximately 170,000 clones, with approximately 8.4% occurring only once. The specimen sequenced was central memory CD4+ T cells from blood. These receptors were obtained from a man younger than 30 with type 1 diabetes.

This clone occurred a few times. The chain is built from TRBV28 and TRBJ1-4; D is undetermined. The V gene lost 7 bases and the J gene lost 8 bases, with 26 bases spanning the gap. Looked up from germline, CDR1 is MDHEN and CDR2 is SYDVKM. The CDR3 loop spans 17 amino acids. The CDR3 region has the DNA TGTGCCAGCAAGAAGGTCCGGCTTTACAGCCTTGGGGAAAAACTGTTTTTT. This translates into CASKKVRLYSLGEKLFF.

The J gene is TRBJ2-7, the V gene TRBV5-1; 11 positions agree with TRBD2. This CDR3 is built from 16 residues. The V gene end was trimmed by 3 bases and the J gene end by 1 base; junction bases not matched to a gene: 6. Germline V lookup: CDR1 SGHRS, CDR2 YFSETQ. The CDR3 sequence: CASSSGTSGPSYEQYF. The CDR3 bases are TGCGCCAGCAGCTCAGGGACTAGCGGTCCTTCCTACGAGCAGTACTTC.

The chain joins TRBV6-6 to TRBJ2-3; D uncertain. V lost 2 bases and J 0 bases, leaving 6 bases between the germline ends. Germline assignment: CDR1 MNHNY and CDR2 SVGAGI (reference sequence). The CDR3 has 14 residues. CDR3 region: CASSYGQSTDTQYF. The CDR3 DNA sequence: TGTGCCAGCAGTTACGGTCAGAGCACAGATACGCAGTATTTT.

The chain recombines TRBV30 with TRBJ1-1; D gene unclear. V was trimmed by 2 bases and J by 0 bases, leaving 7 bases between them. Germline V gene sequence: CDR1 GTSNPN, CDR2 SVGIG (reference sequence). This CDR3 contains 13 residues. CDR3 nucleotides: TGTGCCTGGAGTCGTCTATTGAACACTGAAGCTTTCTTT. Its protein is CAWSRLLNTEAFF.

The V gene is TRBV4-1, the J gene TRBJ2-7, with D possibly being TRBD2 (6 bases). The V gene's germline CDR1 is MGHRA and CDR2 YSYEKL. CDR3 length equals 15 residues. Between the trimmed V and J ends, which lost 3 bases and 3 bases, there was a span of 15 bases. The CDR3 DNA reads as TGCGCCAGCAGCCACCTAGGGCGGGGTGACTACGAGCAGTACTTC. This codes for CASSHLGRGDYEQYF.

The rearrangement uses TRBV9 and TRBJ1-2, with TRBD1 matching over 9 bases. This CDR3 spans 15 amino acids. Trimming at V came to 0 bases and at J to 4 bases, leaving 4 bases not matched to a gene. CDR1 is SGDLS, CDR2 YYNGEE, per germline. CDR3 protein: CASSVGGTGFYGYTF. CDR3 bases: TGTGCCAGCAGCGTAGGAGGGACAGGGTTCTATGGCTACACCTTC.

This chain uses TRBV5-6 with TRBJ2-7, with TRBD1 identical over 10 bases. This CDR3 is 13 amino acids long. CDR1 is SGHDT, CDR2 YYEEEE, per germline. The junction had 8 bases not matched to a gene; V was cut back by 3 bases and J by 11 bases. Here the CDR3 reads CASSSGGQGREYF. The DNA for the CDR3 is TGTGCCAGCAGCTCAGGGGGACAGGGGAGGGAGTACTTC. Drawing the rest from reference TRBV5-6 and TRBJ2-7, the complete variable domain is DAGVTQSPTHLIKTRGQQVTLRCSPKSGHDTVSWYQQALGQGPQFIFQYYEEEERQRGNFPDRFSGHQFPNYSSELNVNALLLGDSALYLCASSSGGQGREYFGPGTRLTVT.

This clone was detected only a few times. V gene TRBV2 combines with J gene TRBJ1-2; D unclear. This CDR3 comprises 11 residues. V was clipped by 6 bases and J by 8 bases, with 10 bases between them. The germline gives CDR1 SNHLY, CDR2 FYNNEI. The CDR3 here is CASSLRGGYTF. The CDR3 DNA reads TGTGCCAGCAGCCTTAGAGGAGGCTACACCTTC.

This clone was seen a handful of times. V usage is TRBV10-2 and J usage is TRBJ2-1; 14 nucleotides match TRBD2. The CDR3 loop spans 14 amino acids. Germline V gene lookup returns CDR1 WSHSY and CDR2 SAAADI. Germline trimming cut 6 bases from V and 6 bases from J; bases unmatched to any gene: 1. The CDR3 sequence: CASRGLAGANEQFF. The CDR3 coding sequence is TGCGCCAGCAGGGGACTAGCGGGAGCCAATGAGCAGTTCTTC.

The chain uses TRBV29-1 and TRBJ2-7; 7 bases are shared with TRBD1. This CDR3 comprises 12 residues. Germline V gives CDR1 SQVTM, CDR2 ANQGSEA. V dropped 6 bases and J dropped 3; count of bases not matched to a gene: 5. The CDR3, as DNA: TGCAGCGTCATAAGGGGGCGCTACGAGCAGTACTTC. Protein: CSVIRGRYEQYF.

The chain carries TRBV29-1 and TRBJ1-1; 9 nucleotides agree with TRBD1. V dropped 2 bases and J dropped 4; count of bases not matched to a gene: 11. This CDR3 spans 16 amino acids. The germline V gene encodes CDR1 SQVTM and CDR2 ANQGSEA. CDR3 amino acids: CSVENVEWTGATEAFF. The CDR3 nucleotides are TGCAGCGTTGAAAATGTAGAGTGGACAGGGGCCACTGAAGCTTTCTTT.

The chain recombines TRBV29-1 with TRBJ2-7, with 11 bases matching TRBD2. The CDR3 totals 14 residues. Germline lookup yields CDR1 SQVTM and CDR2 ANQGSEA. Trimming removed 6 bases from V and 0 bases from J; junction bases left unmatched: 4. The CDR3 sequence: CSVMLAGGSYEQYF. CDR3 in DNA: TGCAGCGTGATGCTAGCGGGGGGCTCCTACGAGCAGTACTTC.

This clone was observed a few times. The chain is built from TRBV28 and TRBJ2-5; 12 bases match TRBD1. J was trimmed by 5 bases and V by 7 bases; bases with no gene match: 8. Germline CDR1 and CDR2: MDHEN and SYDVKM. The CDR3 runs 15 residues. Here the CDR3 DNA reads TGTGCCAGCACGGGGGGACAGGGGGCGTGGGAGACCCAGTACTTC. Translation gives CASTGGQGAWETQYF.

This clone was seen more than once but under ten times. This sequence joins TRBV6-5 and TRBJ1-1; possible D gene TRBD1, 5 bases. V was pared by 2 bases and J by 1 base, with 8 bases between. The germline V gene encodes CDR1 MNHEY and CDR2 SVGAGI. The CDR3 runs to 14 residues. CDR3 sequence reads: CASSYGQGNTEAFF. The CDR3 nucleotides read TGTGCCAGCAGTTACGGGCAGGGGAACACTGAAGCTTTCTTT.

The rearrangement links TRBV28 to TRBJ1-1; D gene unclear. This CDR3 has 14 residues. V gave up 5 bases and J gave up 1 base, with 11 bases separating them. CDR1 is MDHEN and CDR2 is SYDVKM in the germline V gene. The CDR3 DNA is TGTGCCAGCAGTCTAACTAGGTCGAACACTGAAGCTTTCTTT. It specifies CASSLTRSNTEAFF.

The chain is built from TRBV2 and TRBJ2-2, with TRBD1 matching over 8 bases. CDR1 is SNHLY and CDR2 is FYNNEI in the germline V gene. Trimming at V came to 6 bases and at J to 10 bases, leaving 16 bases not matched to a gene. The CDR3 covers 16 residues. The CDR3 sequence: CASSPSGQAGGVELFF. DNA of the CDR3: TGTGCCAGCAGCCCATCGGGACAGGCCGGAGGTGTGGAGCTGTTTTTT.

V and J are TRBV28 and TRBJ2-1; D might be TRBD2 (6 bases). Trimming left V 8 bases short and J 8 bases short, with 22 bases between. Germline loops: CDR1 MDHEN, CDR2 SYDVKM. CDR3 size: 15 residues. CDR3 loop: CASVLGGTGSDEQFF. The CDR3 DNA reads TGTGCCAGCGTCCTCGGGGGAACGGGAAGCGATGAGCAGTTCTTC.

This clone has ten or more counts. The sample holds other DNA sequences that translate to the same CDR3. This rearrangement joins TRBV28 to TRBJ2-5; TRBD1 might be the D (5 bases). The CDR3 has 10 residues. The V and J ends lost 7 bases and 5 bases respectively, with 5 bases between them. CDR1 is MDHEN, CDR2 SYDVKM, per germline. The DNA for the CDR3 is TGTGCCAGCACAGGGGAGACCCAGTACTTC. This codes for CASTGETQYF.

The V and J genes are TRBV9 and TRBJ2-2; a weak D match, TRBD2 (6 bases). Deletions cut 2 bases from V and 3 bases from J, with 8 bases between. CDR1 is SGDLS, CDR2 YYNGEE, per germline. The CDR3 has 14 residues. CDR3 DNA sequence: TGTGCCAGCAGCGTGTCGGGGGACACCGGGGAGCTGTTTTTT. It encodes CASSVSGDTGELFF.

This clone turned up a few times. The rearrangement uses TRBV2 and TRBJ2-1; 8 nucleotides align to TRBD2. V dropped 2 bases and J dropped 2; count of bases not matched to a gene: 8. The CDR3 is 17 residues long. CDR1 SNHLY and CDR2 FYNNEI come from the germline V gene. The CDR3 region is CASSETPGSGAYNEQFF. CDR3 nucleotides: TGTGCCAGCAGTGAAACACCGGGTAGCGGGGCCTACAATGAGCAGTTCTTC. Together with reference TRBV2 and TRBJ2-1, the CDR3 gives the full variable domain: EPEVTQTPSHQVTQMGQEVILRCVPISNHLYFYWYRQILGQKVEFLVSFYNNEISEKSEIFDDQFSVERPDGSNFTLKIRSTKLEDSAMYFCASSETPGSGAYNEQFFGPGTRLTVL.

This clone was found a few times. The gene calls are TRBV5-4 and TRBJ1-2; D may be TRBD1 (5 bases). This CDR3 has 15 residues. Deletions cut 4 bases from V and 3 bases from J, with 16 bases between. Germline-derived CDR1 and CDR2 are SGHNT and YYREEE (reference sequence). The CDR3 sequence is CASSRKAGRDYGYTF. The CDR3 nucleotides are TGTGCCAGCAGCCGAAAGGCAGGGAGGGACTATGGCTACACCTTC.